Described below is a single TCR beta chain sequence and its context. The CDR3 consists of 16 residues. The data were taken from a study of T cell responses to AZD1222 COVID-19 vaccine. Clones were sequenced by immunoSEQ multiplex PCR, and TCRdb holds only the in-frame ones, with some missing. The profile covers 150,000 to 200,000 clones, with 85% to 95% appearing a single time and about 3.9% taken by the ten largest. This clonotype was obtained from an adult in good health. The input for sequencing was peripheral blood, taken on day 0 of AZD1222 vaccination. The chain recombines TRBV21-1 with TRBJ1-2. TRBV21-1 is tagged as a pseudogene. The CDR3 loop reads CASSKGTRPIPNGYTF. The CDR3 DNA reads as TGTGCCAGCAGCAAAGGGACTCGACCTATTCCCAATGGCTACACCTTC.